What follows are 2 T cell receptor beta chains derived from one specimen sequenced in a study of shared clonotypes between healthy human individuals. Repertoires were generated with immunoSEQ multiplex PCR, while TCRdb's copy carries only in-frame clones and drops some. The table has approximately 1.4 million clones, approximately 98% seen once. Material: naive CD4+ T cells sorted from blood. Subset described: CD45RA+ positively selected. The receptors shown here come from a man under 40 in good health.

The chain links TRBV5-4 to TRBJ2-3, with 11 nucleotides matching TRBD2. This CDR3 has 15 residues. The junction had 1 base not matched to a gene; V was cut back by 2 bases and J by 2 bases. Looked up from germline, CDR1 is SGHNT and CDR2 is YYREEE (reference sequence). The CDR3 protein is CASSLLAGATDTQYF. CDR3 bases: TGTGCCAGCAGCTTACTAGCGGGAGCCACAGATACGCAGTATTTT. Full variable domain (remainder filled in from reference TRBV5-4 and TRBJ2-3): ETGVTQSPTHLIKTRGQQVTLRCSSQSGHNTVSWYQQALGQGPQFIFQYYREEENGRGNFPPRFSGLQFPNYSSELNVNALELDDSALYLCASSLLAGATDTQYFGPGTRLTVL.

In DNA, the CDR3 is TGTGCCAGCAGTGAAAGCCTAGCGGGGTGGGGTGGGTACTTC. Translation: CASSESLAGWGGYF. This rearrangement joins TRBV2 to TRBJ2-5; 9 bases are shared with TRBD2. V was clipped by 2 bases and J by 13 bases; unmatched bases: 11. Germline V lookup: CDR1 SNHLY, CDR2 FYNNEI. The CDR3 is 14 residues long.